The 20 T cell receptor beta chains below come from one sample, sequenced in a study of blood T cell repertoires in COVID-19. TCRdb's copy holds only in-frame clones and misses some; the assay was immunoSEQ multiplex PCR. The sample records about 210,000 clones, around 82% being singletons. Material: peripheral blood. These receptors all stem from a woman between 40 and 55 years old with acute or convalescent COVID-19.

The J gene is TRBJ1-2, the V gene TRBV1; whether TRBD1, the table's D call, matches the DNA was not checked. TRBV1 is shown as a pseudogene. This CDR3 has 16 residues. The chain's CDR3 is CTSSRSTGGARYGYTF. DNA for the CDR3: TGCACCAGCAGCCGATCGACAGGGGGCGCTAGGTATGGCTACACCTTC.

The genes are TRBV2 and TRBJ2-3; no clear D gene. V was clipped by 4 bases and J by 4 bases, with 15 bases between them. CDR1 is SNHLY and CDR2 is FYNNEI in the germline V gene. The CDR3 is 15 residues long. CDR3 bases: TGTGCCAGCAGTGTCGGCAGCTTGAGCGCAGATACGCAGTATTTT. This sequence encodes CASSVGSLSADTQYF.

The chain is built from TRBV27 and TRBJ1-2; 11 positions agree with TRBD1. V lost 7 bases to trimming and J lost 5 bases; unmatched junction nucleotides: 15. Per germline, CDR1 MNHEY and CDR2 SMNVEV (reference sequence). This CDR3 contains 17 residues. This CDR3 is CASTPGDRGGFGYGYTF. Written as DNA, the CDR3 is TGTGCCAGCACCCCAGGGGACAGGGGGGGCTTTGGGTATGGCTACACCTTC.

This chain connects TRBV9 to TRBJ1-1; TRBD1 matches 11 bases. The V gene's germline CDR1 is SGDLS and CDR2 YYNGEE. Losses at the gene ends were 4 bases for V and 6 bases for J; bases not matched to a gene: 8. This CDR3 is 15 amino acids long. The CDR3 sequence is CASSPGGQGVPEAFF. The DNA for the CDR3 is TGTGCCAGCAGCCCAGGGGGACAGGGGGTTCCTGAAGCTTTCTTT.

This chain uses TRBV27 with TRBJ1-2; no clear D. This CDR3 is built from 13 residues. The germline gives CDR1 MNHEY, CDR2 SMNVEV (reference sequence). V lost 5 bases, J lost 4 bases, and 11 bases lay in between. CDR3 protein: CASSPAGGYGYTF. The CDR3 DNA reads as TGTGCCAGCAGTCCTGCCGGCGGCTATGGCTACACCTTC.

The CDR3 DNA reads TGTGCCAGCAGCCGGACAGGGGGCCAGGACTATGGCTACACCTTC. Translation: CASSRTGGQDYGYTF. The chain couples TRBV7-9 to TRBJ1-2, with TRBD1 identical over 11 bases. Trimming took 5 bases from V and 3 from J; bases not matched to a gene: 5. The CDR3 loop spans 15 amino acids. CDR1 is SEHNR, CDR2 FQNEAQ, per germline (reference sequence).

This clone was seen ten or more times. This rearrangement joins TRBV4-1 to TRBJ1-5; tentatively, D is TRBD1 (5 bases). Germline assignment: CDR1 MGHRA and CDR2 YSYEKL. The CDR3 has 14 residues. V dropped 0 bases and J dropped 4 bases, with 7 bases sitting between them. The CDR3 reads CASSQETENQPQHF. In DNA form, the CDR3 reads TGCGCCAGCAGCCAAGAGACAGAGAATCAGCCCCAGCATTTT.

J is TRBJ2-1 and V is TRBV11-2; the match to TRBD2 covers 11 bases. Germline lookup yields CDR1 SGHAT and CDR2 FQNNGV. The CDR3 is made up of 15 amino acids. The V segment lost 1 base and the J segment 6 bases; nucleotides outside the gene matches: 2. CDR3 region: CASSLVLAGGNEQFF. The CDR3 DNA reads as TGTGCCAGCAGCTTAGTCCTAGCGGGAGGCAATGAGCAGTTCTTC.

The rearrangement links TRBV10-3 to TRBJ1-1, with D perhaps TRBD1 (5 bases). The germline gives CDR1 ENHRY, CDR2 SYGVKD. V was trimmed by 7 bases and J by 4 bases, leaving 10 bases between them. The CDR3 length is 12 residues. The CDR3 region is CAITQGSTEAFF. CDR3 nucleotides: TGTGCCATCACTCAGGGTTCCACTGAAGCTTTCTTT.

The chain couples TRBV2 to TRBJ2-1; D is possibly TRBD1 (5 bases). The CDR3 covers 12 residues. V was cut by 10 bases and J by 8 bases, with 15 bases left in between. Germline V gene lookup returns CDR1 SNHLY and CDR2 FYNNEI. The CDR3 reads CAIRAGYHEQFF. The CDR3 region has the DNA TGTGCCATCCGGGCAGGGTACCATGAGCAGTTCTTC.

The chain recombines TRBV30 with TRBJ2-3; a possible D gene is TRBD1 (6 bases). Germline V gene lookup returns CDR1 GTSNPN and CDR2 SVGIG (reference sequence). The CDR3 extends over 14 amino acids. The germline V and J ends were trimmed by 1 base and 4 bases, with 12 bases remaining between them. The CDR3 sequence: CAWSDGQNPDTQYF. CDR3 nucleotides: TGTGCCTGGAGTGACGGACAGAATCCAGATACGCAGTATTTT.

This clone came up once. Other nucleotide sequences in the sample specify the same CDR3. The chain employs TRBV7-9 and TRBJ2-7; 8 bases are shared with TRBD2. Germline CDR1 SEHNR, CDR2 FQNEAQ (reference sequence). The CDR3 is 13 residues long. Germline trimming cut 3 bases from V and 3 bases from J; bases unmatched to any gene: 1. CDR3: CASSLSGSYEQYF. Written as DNA, the CDR3 is TGTGCCAGCAGCTTGAGCGGGAGCTACGAGCAGTACTTC.

This clone was found a few times. The chain recombines TRBV30 with TRBJ1-5, with 7 bases that match TRBD1. With V trimmed by 2 bases and J by 7 bases, 5 bases remained unmatched. The germline V gene encodes CDR1 GTSNPN and CDR2 SVGIG (reference sequence). The length of the CDR3 is 13 residues. CDR3 sequence: CAWSSQGGQPQHF. The CDR3 nucleotides are TGTGCCTGGAGTAGTCAGGGGGGACAGCCCCAGCATTTT.

This rearrangement joins TRBV6-2 or TRBV6-3 to TRBJ2-7, with 9 bases identical to TRBD2. Germline CDR1 is MNHEY and CDR2 is SVGEGT. The CDR3 spans 14 residues. J gave up 2 bases and V 5 bases, and 4 bases lay outside the gene matches. The CDR3 DNA sequence: TGTGCCAGCAGTGCCAGCGGGAGGCCCTACGAGCAGTACTTC. Translation: CASSASGRPYEQYF.

This clone was observed once. The chain employs TRBV5-4 and TRBJ2-3; 10 bases map to TRBD2. After removal of 1 base from V and 2 bases from J, the junction contained 4 bases not matched to a gene. Germline values: CDR1 SGHNT, CDR2 YYREEE (reference sequence). This CDR3 contains 16 residues. The CDR3 reads CASSLRLAGDTDTQYF. DNA for the CDR3: TGTGCCAGCAGCTTGCGGCTAGCGGGAGACACAGATACGCAGTATTTT.

This chain links TRBV6-5 with TRBJ1-2, with no clear D. The germline V and J ends were trimmed by 2 bases and 5 bases, with 15 bases remaining between them. The CDR3 sequence is 15 residues long. Germline V gene data show CDR1 as MNHEY and CDR2 as SVGAGI. The CDR3 sequence is CASSYEQSLVYGYTF. For the CDR3, the DNA is TGTGCCAGCAGTTACGAACAGAGTTTGGTATATGGCTACACCTTC.

V is TRBV5-4 and J is TRBJ1-1; 9 bases are shared with TRBD1. With 1 base clipped from V and 3 bases from J, the junction kept 1 base outside the gene matches. This CDR3 comprises 14 residues. Germline V gene lookup returns CDR1 SGHNT and CDR2 YYREEE (reference sequence). The CDR3 bases are TGTGCCAGCAGCTTGCGGGACAGGGACACTGAAGCTTTCTTT. Its protein product is CASSLRDRDTEAFF.

The V call is TRBV10-1, the J call TRBJ2-1; TRBD2 aligns across 7 bases. The CDR3 is 14 residues long. V was clipped by 4 bases and J by 0 bases; unmatched bases: 0. Germline-derived CDR1 and CDR2 are WNHNN and SYGVQD (reference sequence). The CDR3 is CASSGTSSYNEQFF. CDR3 DNA sequence: TGCGCCAGCAGTGGGACTAGCTCCTACAATGAGCAGTTCTTC.

The genes are TRBV24-1 and TRBJ1-5, with D perhaps TRBD1 (6 bases). The CDR3 spans 16 residues. Germline CDR1 and CDR2: KGHDR and SFDVKD. Between the trimmed V and J ends, which lost 6 bases and 6 bases, there was a span of 20 bases. The CDR3 is CATSRARGGGIQPQHF. The CDR3 nucleotides are TGTGCCACCAGTCGAGCAAGGGGGGGTGGGATTCAGCCCCAGCATTTT.

The chain links TRBV7-2 to TRBJ1-1; D unresolved. CDR3 length: 13 amino acids. Germline V gene sequence: CDR1 SGHTA, CDR2 FQGNSA. The V gene lost 3 bases and the J gene lost 0 bases, with 5 bases spanning the gap. The CDR3 protein is CASSFSMNTEAFF. The CDR3 DNA follows: TGTGCCAGCAGCTTTTCCATGAACACTGAAGCTTTCTTT.